These 32 T cell receptor beta chains were all obtained from the same sample, sequenced in a study of shared clonotypes between healthy human individuals. Generated by immunoSEQ multiplex PCR, the TCRdb table keeps only in-frame clones and is missing some. The sample records 2 million to 2.5 million clones, roughly 95% being singletons. Sequencing input: naive CD4+ T cells sorted from blood. Subset indicated: CD45RA+ positively selected. The receptor set was obtained from a man aged 18 to 30 in good health.

The chain has TRBV10-2 and TRBJ2-5; no firm D call. This CDR3 spans 14 amino acids. Between the trimmed V and J ends, which lost 0 bases and 7 bases, there was a span of 12 bases. Germline V CDR1 and CDR2: WSHSY, SAAADI. As DNA, the CDR3 is TGCGCCAGCAGTGAGTCGAGGTTAGAAGGGACCCAGTACTTC. It is translated as CASSESRLEGTQYF.

The rearrangement links TRBV5-4 to TRBJ1-4, with 7 nucleotides matching TRBD1. Germline V gene data show CDR1 as SGHNT and CDR2 as YYREEE (reference sequence). The CDR3 is 15 residues long. Trimming at V came to 2 bases and at J to 4 bases, leaving 5 bases not matched to a gene. The CDR3: CASSFRTGSNEKLFF. The CDR3, as DNA: TGTGCCAGCAGCTTTCGGACAGGAAGTAATGAAAAACTGTTTTTT.

Points on this clone: Germline is not matched at one junction end, which may reflect a read error. The chain combines TRBV7-7 with TRBJ2-3; perhaps TRBD1 as D (5 bases). In germline, CDR1 is SSHAT, CDR2 FNYEAQ (reference sequence). This CDR3 region has 13 residues. The CDR3: CASSPWGADTQYF. CDR3 nucleotide sequence: TGTGCTAGCAGCCCCTGGGGCGCAGATACGCAGTATTTT.

This sequence joins TRBV29-1 and TRBJ2-7; D is possibly TRBD2 (7 bases). This CDR3 comprises 14 residues. Per germline, CDR1 SQVTM and CDR2 ANQGSEA. Trimming removed 3 bases at V and 1 base at J, with 13 bases between. CDR3 region: CSVDKGGESYEQYF. The CDR3 bases are TGCAGCGTTGACAAGGGGGGGGAATCCTACGAGCAGTACTTC.

This chain connects TRBV6-6 to TRBJ2-2; no clear D. The CDR3 extends over 12 amino acids. V was clipped by 6 bases and J by 6 bases, with 8 bases between them. The germline V gene encodes CDR1 MNHNY and CDR2 SVGAGI (reference sequence). The DNA of the CDR3 is TGTGCCAGCAGCCGGCAAGCCGGGGAGCTGTTTTTT. Protein: CASSRQAGELFF.

This chain joins TRBV25-1 and TRBJ2-5; no definite D call. This CDR3 comprises 14 residues. V was trimmed by 0 bases and J by 7 bases, leaving 12 bases between them. Looked up from germline, CDR1 is MGHDK and CDR2 is SYGVNS. Here the CDR3 reads CASSEYSRSVTQYF. CDR3 bases: TGTGCCAGCAGTGAATATTCCCGGTCGGTGACCCAGTACTTC.

This chain connects TRBV6-1 to TRBJ1-2; 9 bases map to TRBD1. Germline V CDR1 and CDR2: MNHNS, SASEGT. There are 15 residues in the CDR3. V gave up 6 bases and J gave up 6 bases; unmatched junction bases: 11. The CDR3 DNA sequence: TGTGCCAGCAGCGGTGGGGGACAGGGAAAAAATGGCTACACCTTC. This gives the protein CASSGGGQGKNGYTF.

The gene calls are TRBV11-3 and TRBJ2-3, with 9 bases aligning to TRBD2. Germline CDR1 SGHNT, CDR2 YENEEA. V dropped 5 bases and J dropped 4; count of bases not matched to a gene: 10. This CDR3 is built from 16 residues. Here the CDR3 DNA reads TGTGCCAGCAGCCCAGGGGTAGCGGGAGATGCAGATACGCAGTATTTT. It encodes CASSPGVAGDADTQYF.

This chain connects TRBV4-2 to TRBJ2-2; a weak D match, TRBD2 (6 bases). The CDR3 loop spans 15 amino acids. Germline V gives CDR1 LGHNA, CDR2 YNFKEQ. Trimming stripped 4 bases from V and 2 bases from J, with 11 bases between. The DNA for the CDR3 is TGTGCCAGCAGCCCCGGGGGTAGCAACACCGGGGAGCTGTTTTTT. This gives the protein CASSPGGSNTGELFF.

This chain connects TRBV5-1 to TRBJ2-7; D is possibly TRBD2 (5 bases). The CDR3 totals 15 residues. V was trimmed by 0 bases and J by 6 bases, leaving 16 bases between them. Germline CDR1 is SGHRS and CDR2 is YFSETQ. CDR3 nucleotide sequence: TGCGCCAGCAGCTTGGACGACGCGAGGGTGTCCGAGCAGTACTTC. It specifies CASSLDDARVSEQYF.

This chain connects TRBV10-2 to TRBJ2-7; weak D call: TRBD2 (5 bases). Per germline, CDR1 WSHSY and CDR2 SAAADI. The CDR3 sequence is 13 residues long. V was pared by 6 bases and J by 7 bases, with 16 bases between. In DNA, the CDR3 is TGCGCCAGCAGGGTCTTGACTAACGGTGAGCAGTACTTC. It encodes CASRVLTNGEQYF.

The chain joins TRBV29-1 to TRBJ2-2; unclear D gene. This CDR3 region has 13 residues. V lost 7 bases and J 7 bases, leaving 16 bases between the germline ends. Germline loops: CDR1 SQVTM, CDR2 ANQGSEA. CDR3 loop: CSATIGGVGELFF. The CDR3 coding sequence is TGCAGCGCTACGATAGGTGGTGTCGGGGAGCTGTTTTTT.

CDR3 DNA sequence: TGTGCCAGCTCACCTGGGACAGTCACTATGAACACTGAAGCTTTCTTT. It specifies CASSPGTVTMNTEAFF. The gene calls are TRBV18 and TRBJ1-1; 7 positions match TRBD1. Germline trimming cut 3 bases from V and 0 bases from J; bases unmatched to any gene: 7. The CDR3 has 16 residues. The V gene's germline CDR1 is KGHSH and CDR2 LQKENI.

This chain connects TRBV7-2 to TRBJ1-1; D not resolved. The germline V and J ends were trimmed by 1 base and 8 bases, with 11 bases remaining between them. The CDR3 totals 13 residues. Per germline, CDR1 SGHTA and CDR2 FQGNSA. The CDR3 sequence: CASSLGNGREAFF. The CDR3 nucleotides are TGTGCCAGCAGCTTAGGCAACGGACGAGAAGCTTTCTTT.

This chain joins TRBV9 and TRBJ2-2; tentative D call: TRBD2 (6 bases). The CDR3 loop spans 18 amino acids. CDR1 is SGDLS and CDR2 is YYNGEE in the germline V gene. Trimming took 9 bases from V and 0 from J, leaving 24 bases between them. As DNA, the CDR3 is TGTGCCAACCAGCGAGGGGAGTTGGGACTTTCGAACACCGGGGAGCTGTTTTTT. It encodes CANQRGELGLSNTGELFF.

V gene TRBV10-3 combines with J gene TRBJ2-7; a possible D gene is TRBD2 (5 bases). V shed 1 base and J shed 1 base, with 8 bases lying between them. This CDR3 region has 14 residues. The germline V gene encodes CDR1 ENHRY and CDR2 SYGVKD. CDR3 protein: CAISEFSVSYEQYF. The DNA for the CDR3 is TGTGCCATCAGTGAGTTTAGCGTTTCCTACGAGCAGTACTTC.

In regard to this clone: Other DNA sequences of this sample code for an identical CDR3. The V gene is TRBV5-6, the J gene TRBJ2-3, with a possible D match to TRBD2 (5 bases). The V gene lost 0 bases and the J gene lost 0 bases, with 5 bases spanning the gap. CDR3 size: 14 residues. CDR1 is SGHDT, CDR2 YYEEEE, per germline. The CDR3 sequence: CASSLGGSTDTQYF. The CDR3 DNA sequence: TGTGCCAGCAGCTTGGGCGGGAGCACAGATACGCAGTATTTT.

The V and J genes are TRBV9 and TRBJ2-7; 8 bases are a match to TRBD1. The CDR3 totals 14 residues. CDR1 SGDLS and CDR2 YYNGEE come from the germline V gene. J was trimmed by 5 bases and V by 0 bases; bases with no gene match: 4. CDR3 DNA sequence: TGTGCCAGCAGCGTAGAGGACAGGGTCGACGAGCAGTACTTC. Translated, it gives CASSVEDRVDEQYF. Complete variable domain (other parts from reference TRBV9 and TRBJ2-7): DSGVTQTPKHLITATGQRVTLRCSPRSGDLSVYWYQQSLDQGLQFLIQYYNGEERAKGNILERFSAQQFPDLHSELNLSSLELGDSALYFCASSVEDRVDEQYFGPGTRLTVT.

The chain links TRBV7-9 to TRBJ1-1; TRBD1 matches 11 bases. The CDR3 is made up of 14 amino acids. J gave up 7 bases and V 4 bases, and 5 bases lay outside the gene matches. Germline CDR1 SEHNR, CDR2 FQNEAQ (reference sequence). CDR3 sequence (DNA): TGTGCCAGCAGCTCTTCCGGGACAGGGGGTGAAGCTTTCTTT. Translated: CASSSSGTGGEAFF.

The CDR3 protein is CASSSATLAGGPLAYEQYF. The CDR3, as DNA: TGTGCCAGCAGTTCCGCCACACTAGCGGGGGGGCCCCTTGCCTACGAGCAGTACTTC. The chain joins TRBV27 to TRBJ2-7, with 13 bases identical to TRBD2. The J segment lost 2 bases and the V segment lost 4 bases, leaving 14 bases of the junction unmatched. Germline V CDR1 and CDR2: MNHEY, SMNVEV (reference sequence). This CDR3 comprises 19 residues.

The CDR3 nucleotides read TGTGCCAGCAGCTTAATCGGACAGGTTACCTACGAGCAGTACTTC. Translated, it gives CASSLIGQVTYEQYF. The chain couples TRBV5-6 to TRBJ2-7; the match to TRBD1 covers 7 bases. The V gene's germline CDR1 is SGHDT and CDR2 YYEEEE. V trimming: 2 bases; J trimming: 2 bases; junction bases outside the gene matches: 7. The CDR3 has 15 amino acids.

The chain uses TRBV18 and TRBJ2-3; D call uncertain. Germline V lookup: CDR1 KGHSH, CDR2 LQKENI. The CDR3 is 15 residues long. V lost 0 bases and J 4 bases, leaving 11 bases between the germline ends. CDR3 region: CASSPPTRAPDTQYF. The CDR3 DNA sequence: TGTGCCAGCTCACCACCGACCCGAGCCCCAGATACGCAGTATTTT.

This chain connects TRBV29-1 to TRBJ2-1; TRBD2 matches 12 bases. CDR3 length: 15 amino acids. Germline V CDR1 and CDR2: SQVTM, ANQGSEA. Germline trimming cut 4 bases from V and 7 bases from J; bases unmatched to any gene: 8. In DNA, the CDR3 is TGCAGCGTTGTCCTAGCGGGAGGGCCCTGGAATGAGCAGTTCTTC. Its protein product is CSVVLAGGPWNEQFF.

The chain couples TRBV11-3 to TRBJ2-5, with D perhaps matching TRBD1 (5 bases). CDR3 size: 15 residues. Per germline, CDR1 SGHNT and CDR2 YENEEA. The germline V and J ends were trimmed by 1 base and 1 base, with 10 bases remaining between them. DNA of the CDR3: TGTGCCAGCAGCTTAGGGGCGACAGTCCAAGAGACCCAGTACTTC. Residues: CASSLGATVQETQYF.

This clone was observed a single time. The chain employs TRBV18 and TRBJ2-3; 7 nucleotides line up with TRBD2. J lost 5 bases, V lost 3 bases, and 5 bases had no gene match. The CDR3 loop spans 14 amino acids. Germline values: CDR1 KGHSH, CDR2 LQKENI. CDR3 sequence: CASSPAGAGDTQYF. CDR3 nucleotides: TGTGCCAGCTCACCTGCGGGAGCGGGAGATACGCAGTATTTT.

This clone came up a few times. CDR3 DNA: TGTGCCAGCAGCTCGGAGGGGGCTCAGCCCCAGCATTTT. Its translation is CASSSEGAQPQHF. The chain recombines TRBV7-9 with TRBJ1-5, with 7 bases aligning to TRBD1. This CDR3 spans 13 amino acids. V gave up 4 bases and J gave up 6 bases; unmatched junction bases: 3. The germline V gene encodes CDR1 SEHNR and CDR2 FQNEAQ (reference sequence).

Details on this clone: Different DNA sequences within this sample yield the same CDR3. This chain links TRBV7-9 with TRBJ1-2; no firm D call. CDR1 SEHNR and CDR2 FQNEAQ come from the germline V gene (reference sequence). There are 13 residues in the CDR3. V lost 5 bases and J 3 bases, leaving 10 bases between the germline ends. The CDR3 is CASSRDSHYGYTF. The CDR3 DNA reads TGTGCCAGCAGCCGAGACTCTCACTATGGCTACACCTTC.

This clone was recorded once. CDR3 DNA sequence: TGTGCCAGCAGTGAAGCCGGACAGGGTGCCGGGGGCTACACCTTC. Translation: CASSEAGQGAGGYTF. The chain recombines TRBV2 with TRBJ1-2; the match to TRBD1 covers 8 bases. CDR3 length equals 15 residues. Per germline, CDR1 SNHLY and CDR2 FYNNEI. V was pared by 0 bases and J by 8 bases, with 8 bases of the junction left unmatched.

The chain joins TRBV4-3 to TRBJ2-1; 9 bases align to TRBD1. V shed 4 bases and J 5 bases; nucleotides not matched to a gene: 6. CDR1 is LGHNA and CDR2 is YSLEER in the germline V gene. This CDR3 region has 15 residues. DNA of the CDR3: TGCGCCAGCAGCCTGGCTGGGACAGGGAACAATGAGCAGTTCTTC. This gives the protein CASSLAGTGNNEQFF.

This sequence joins TRBV4-1 and TRBJ2-5; 9 positions match TRBD2. This CDR3 spans 16 amino acids. Germline V gives CDR1 MGHRA, CDR2 YSYEKL. V lost 1 base to trimming and J lost 5 bases; unmatched junction nucleotides: 8. The DNA for the CDR3 is TGCGCCAGCAGCCAAGGCGCTAGCGGGACTTACGAGACCCAGTACTTC. Its protein is CASSQGASGTYETQYF.

For this clone: Other nucleotide sequences from this sample produce the same CDR3. This chain joins TRBV19 and TRBJ2-3, with D unclear. CDR3 length: 13 residues. Between the trimmed V and J ends, which lost 3 bases and 1 base, there was a span of 5 bases. In germline, CDR1 is LNHDA, CDR2 SQIVND (reference sequence). CDR3 sequence (DNA): TGTGCCAGTAGTATTTCAGGCACAGATACGCAGTATTTT. Translated: CASSISGTDTQYF.

The chain recombines TRBV5-1 with TRBJ2-5, with 12 bases matching TRBD1. Germline CDR1 and CDR2: SGHRS and YFSETQ. The CDR3 consists of 19 residues. V shed 4 bases and J 7 bases; nucleotides not matched to a gene: 20. The CDR3 nucleotides read TGCGCCAGCAGCCCGGGACAGGGGGCCCGCGAATATCAACGGGGGACCCAGTACTTC. Translation: CASSPGQGAREYQRGTQYF.